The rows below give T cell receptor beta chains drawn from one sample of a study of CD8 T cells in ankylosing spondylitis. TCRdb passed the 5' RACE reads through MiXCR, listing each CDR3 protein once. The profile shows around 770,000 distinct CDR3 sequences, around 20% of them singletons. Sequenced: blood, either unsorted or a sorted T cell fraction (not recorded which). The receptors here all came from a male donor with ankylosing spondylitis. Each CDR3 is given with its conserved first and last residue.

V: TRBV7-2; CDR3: CASSGQGVTDEQFF
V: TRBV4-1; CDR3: CASSQEFPGWADTQYF
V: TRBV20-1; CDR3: CSASEGVNYGYTF
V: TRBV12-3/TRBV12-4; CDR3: CASRGTSGRAYNEQFF
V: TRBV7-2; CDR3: CASSPLAGGGVYNEQFF
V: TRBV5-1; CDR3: CASSLGFENTAFF
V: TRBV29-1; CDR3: CSVVAGQGYEQYF
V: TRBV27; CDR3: CASSRGRSGNEQYF
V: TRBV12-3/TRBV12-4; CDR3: CASSPSTPRPRSYEQYF
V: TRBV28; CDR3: CASSLVRQQFAFF
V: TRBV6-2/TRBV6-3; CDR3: CASSSQGSGRASDEQFF
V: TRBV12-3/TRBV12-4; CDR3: CAFGGGGNTIYF
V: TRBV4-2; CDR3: CASSQDPQASGTAYEQYF
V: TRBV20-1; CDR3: CSANRDSFPPGNTIYF
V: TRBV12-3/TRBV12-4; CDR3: CASSLLGRHPGELFF
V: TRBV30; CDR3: CAWKVGGLTEAFF